The T cell receptor beta chain described here comes from a study of blood T cell repertoires in COVID-19. Study context: Sites in the United States, Italy and Spain provided acute and convalescent COVID-19 samples. Sources were T cells, B-cell-depleted T cells, or PBMCs; the material itself was cDNA or gDNA.

In the source study's methods: Amplified reference gene primers provided the basis for estimating nucleated cell counts. TCRdb's copy holds only in-frame clones and misses some; the assay was immunoSEQ multiplex PCR. D and trimming were read from the DNA, whereas the V and J calls and clone size are those reported in that table. The table includes some 260,000 clones, almost 90% detected once. This clone was seen at least ten times. V shed 1 base and J 4 bases; nucleotides not matched to a gene: 4. Germline V gives CDR1 PRHDT, CDR2 FYEKMQ (reference sequence). The CDR3 is 15 amino acids. The source of this sequence is an elderly man with acute or convalescent COVID-19. The chain recombines TRBV13 with TRBJ2-7; 10 bases fit TRBD2. Sample: peripheral blood. CDR3 protein: CASSLEGSGRYEQYF. CDR3 nucleotide sequence: TGTGCCAGCAGCTTAGAAGGTAGCGGGAGGTACGAGCAGTACTTC.